The source of this T cell receptor (beta chain) is a study of graft-versus-host responses after intestinal transplantation. On the study more broadly: Multivisceral, liver-intestinal, or isolated intestinal transplants were given to recipients. Anti-thymocyte globulin induction was given to all recipients, followed by tacrolimus and steroids for around 3 years.

Some clones are missing from TCRdb's copy, which holds only in-frame ones; the method was immunoSEQ multiplex PCR. The sample shows 85,000 to 130,000 clones, roughly 87% of them seen only once. The study, taken as a whole, reports: The study associated peak circulating GvH clone levels with early post-transplant HvG declines. GvH clones were identified in recipient marrow, with some first appearing in ileum or blood.

This clone has only one observation. Antigen: not known. The CDR3 runs 13 residues. In germline, CDR1 is SEHNR, CDR2 FQNEAQ (reference sequence). The ends were cut back, 4 bases at V and 11 bases at J, with 15 bases in the middle. Sequencing used unstimulated CD4+ T cells sorted from spleen or lymph node cells, obtained before intestinal transplant. The chain joins TRBV7-9 to TRBJ1-5; no clear D gene. The clonotype was recovered from a human donor who received an intestinal transplant. The CDR3 spells CASSSGLLSAQHF. As DNA, the CDR3 is TGTGCCAGCAGCTCTGGTTTACTTTCAGCCCAGCATTTT.